In its sample, the clone carrying this T cell receptor (beta chain) was seen many times. MiXCR was run by TCRdb on the 5' RACE reads, yielding one entry per CDR3 protein. Of about 62,000 distinct CDR3 sequences listed, about 4% are singletons. Germline trimming cut 0 bases from V and 9 bases from J; bases unmatched to any gene: 9. The CDR3 sequence is 16 residues long. Germline V CDR1 and CDR2: LGHNA, YNFKEQ. The sample belongs to a study of neurological immune-mediated disorders. The sequence was collected from a woman aged 45-65 years with multiple sclerosis. The sample was PBMCs. V is TRBV4-2 and J is TRBJ2-1; 9 nucleotides match TRBD2. CDR3 sequence: CASSQERVAGVAEQFF. CDR3 bases: TGTGCCAGCAGCCAAGAGAGGGTAGCGGGAGTCGCTGAGCAGTTCTTC.